This T cell receptor beta chain was observed in a study of T cells in localized non-small cell lung cancer. CDR1 KGHSH and CDR2 LQKENI come from the germline V gene. Trimming took 3 bases from V and 0 from J; bases not matched to a gene: 6. This CDR3 has 19 residues. Profiled with immunoSEQ multiplex PCR; TCRdb holds only in-frame clones, not every one. The table has around 69,000 clones, approximately 87% seen once. The TCR comes from a woman aged 40-69 years with stage I lung adenocarcinoma. The rearrangement uses TRBV18 and TRBJ2-3; 16 nucleotides line up with TRBD2. The specimen was peripheral blood, collected before any cancer treatment. The CDR3 bases are TGTGCCAGCTCACCGTCGGGACTAGCGGGAGGGCCTAGCACAGATACGCAGTATTTT. It translates to CASSPSGLAGGPSTDTQYF.